One and the same sample provided the 18 T cell receptor beta chains below, sequenced in a study of T cell responses to AZD1222 COVID-19 vaccine. Libraries were prepared by immunoSEQ multiplex PCR; TCRdb keeps only in-frame clonotypes and omits some of them. The table records under 150,000 clones, about 93% of them present only once. The source was peripheral blood, collected on day 0 of AZD1222 vaccination. The receptor source for this set is an adult in good health.

The gene calls are TRBV4-3 and TRBJ1-6, with D tentatively TRBD1 (5 bases). With 5 bases removed from V and 0 bases from J, the gap between germline ends came to 14 bases. The germline CDR1 and CDR2 sequences are LGHNA and YSLEER. The CDR3 has 17 amino acids. Here the CDR3 reads CASSGDGGGSYNSPLHF. DNA for the CDR3: TGCGCCAGCAGCGGAGACGGCGGGGGCTCCTATAATTCACCCCTCCACTTT.

The rearrangement joins TRBV25-1 to TRBJ1-3; 7 bases align to TRBD1. This CDR3 has 15 residues. Germline values: CDR1 MGHDK, CDR2 SYGVNS. With V trimmed by 2 bases and J by 4 bases, 5 bases remained unmatched. The chain's CDR3 is CASSEPTGLGNTIYF. The CDR3 nucleotides are TGTGCCAGCAGTGAACCGACAGGGTTGGGAAACACCATATATTTT.

V usage is TRBV7-9 and J usage is TRBJ2-5, with unresolved D. The CDR3 runs to 14 residues. Trimming shortened V by 5 bases and J by 4 bases, and 14 bases separated the two germline ends. Germline CDR1 and CDR2: SEHNR and FQNEAQ (reference sequence). CDR3 nucleotides: TGTGCCAGCAGCCCAAGACTGGGTTTAGAGACCCAGTACTTC. Protein sequence: CASSPRLGLETQYF.

The V call is TRBV28, the J call TRBJ1-5; a possible D gene is TRBD1 (5 bases). This CDR3 comprises 13 residues. Germline CDR1 reads MDHEN; CDR2 reads SYDVKM. The V gene lost 5 bases and the J gene lost 3 bases, with 8 bases spanning the gap. CDR3 sequence (DNA): TGTGCCAGCAGTGACAGCCACAATCAGCCCCAGCATTTT. Encoded protein: CASSDSHNQPQHF. The full variable domain, rest sourced from reference TRBV28 and TRBJ1-5, is DVKVTQSSRYLVKRTGEKVFLECVQDMDHENMFWYRQDPGLGLRLIYFSYDVKMKEKGDIPEGYSVSREKKERFSLILESASTNQTSMYLCASSDSHNQPQHFGDGTRLSIL.

This sequence joins TRBV2 and TRBJ1-1, with a possible D match to TRBD1 (6 bases). V was trimmed by 7 bases and J by 1 base, leaving 16 bases between them. Germline CDR1 SNHLY, CDR2 FYNNEI. The CDR3 loop spans 15 amino acids. CDR3 protein: CASMPGQAKNTEAFF. The CDR3 coding sequence is TGTGCCAGCATGCCGGGACAAGCAAAGAACACTGAAGCTTTCTTT.

The chain is built from TRBV29-1 and TRBJ2-3; D ambiguous. The germline V and J ends were trimmed by 4 bases and 0 bases, with 11 bases remaining between them. Looked up from germline, CDR1 is SQVTM and CDR2 is ANQGSEA. The CDR3 length is 14 residues. CDR3: CSVASTPSTDTQYF. The DNA for the CDR3 is TGCAGCGTTGCATCCACTCCTAGCACAGATACGCAGTATTTT.

The chain combines TRBV9 with TRBJ2-7, with 8 nucleotides matching TRBD1. The CDR3 spans 14 residues. V gave up 3 bases and J gave up 3 bases; unmatched junction bases: 5. Germline assignment: CDR1 SGDLS and CDR2 YYNGEE. CDR3 in DNA: TGTGCCAGCAGCGCCTCAGGGGGCAACTACGAGCAGTACTTC. Protein product: CASSASGGNYEQYF.

The rearrangement uses TRBV16 and TRBJ2-1; D is uncertain. Germline lookup yields CDR1 KGHSY and CDR2 FQNENV. The CDR3 is made up of 13 amino acids. V dropped 1 base and J dropped 8 bases, with 9 bases sitting between them. CDR3 DNA: TGTGCCAGCAGCCAATTATCCGGGTATGAGCAGTTCTTC. It is translated as CASSQLSGYEQFF.

The V call is TRBV13, the J call TRBJ2-5; D ambiguous. The CDR3 consists of 14 residues. Germline CDR1 and CDR2: PRHDT and FYEKMQ (reference sequence). Trimming removed 0 bases from V and 3 bases from J, with 8 bases in between. This chain's CDR3 is CASSLGPDEETQYF. The DNA of the CDR3 is TGTGCCAGCAGCTTAGGACCCGATGAAGAGACCCAGTACTTC.

The chain employs TRBV7-8 and TRBJ1-5; possibly TRBD1 for D (6 bases). This CDR3 is 16 amino acids long. Germline V gene data show CDR1 as SGHVS and CDR2 as FQNEAQ. The germline V and J ends were trimmed by 5 bases and 0 bases, with 14 bases remaining between them. CDR3: CASSPNRGGSNQPQHF. CDR3 sequence (DNA): TGTGCCAGCAGCCCTAATAGGGGGGGTAGCAATCAGCCCCAGCATTTT.

The rearrangement links TRBV6-2 or TRBV6-3 to TRBJ1-2; TRBD1 is a possible D gene (5 bases). Trimming took 8 bases from V and 3 from J, leaving 13 bases between them. The CDR3 length is 13 residues. CDR1 and CDR2 (germline): MNHEY, SVGEGT. CDR3 residues: CASRSTGDYGYTF. DNA for the CDR3: TGTGCCAGCCGTTCGACGGGGGACTATGGCTACACCTTC.

In its sample, this clone was seen a few times. The chain couples TRBV6-2 or TRBV6-3 to TRBJ2-5, with no clear D. The CDR3 loop spans 12 amino acids. Germline CDR1 and CDR2: MNHEY and SVGEGT. The ends were cut back, 2 bases at V and 6 bases at J, with 7 bases in the middle. For the CDR3, the DNA is TGTGCCAGCAGTTACCCCCCCAAGACCCAGTACTTC. This sequence encodes CASSYPPKTQYF.

The chain employs TRBV27 and TRBJ2-7; 8 bases align to TRBD2. CDR1 and CDR2 (germline): MNHEY, SMNVEV (reference sequence). Unmatched junction bases numbered 4, after V lost 6 bases and J lost 3 bases. The CDR3 consists of 13 residues. The CDR3 is CASRAGDRYEQYF. The CDR3 DNA sequence: TGTGCCAGCAGAGCGGGAGACCGCTACGAGCAGTACTTC.

This chain joins TRBV7-2 and TRBJ1-5, with unresolved D. The V gene's germline CDR1 is SGHTA and CDR2 FQGNSA. With 1 base removed from V and 7 bases from J, the gap between germline ends came to 8 bases. The CDR3 totals 13 residues. Here the CDR3 DNA reads TGTGCCAGCAGCTTAGTAGATGGCCAGCCCCAGCATTTT. Encoded protein: CASSLVDGQPQHF.

This clone was detected a few times. Other DNA sequences within the sample encode an identical CDR3. This chain connects TRBV7-9 to TRBJ1-4; D possibly corresponds to TRBD1 (5 bases). CDR3 length: 13 residues. The V end was cut by 5 bases, the J end by 1 base, with 5 bases between. CDR1 SEHNR and CDR2 FQNEAQ come from the germline V gene (reference sequence). CDR3: CASSRGTNEKLFF. CDR3 DNA: TGTGCCAGCAGCAGGGGAACTAATGAAAAACTGTTTTTT.

The V call is TRBV4-1, the J call TRBJ2-5, with D possibly TRBD2 on 6 matching bases. CDR1 MGHRA and CDR2 YSYEKL come from the germline V gene. The V gene lost 4 bases and the J gene lost 3 bases, with 12 bases spanning the gap. The CDR3 spans 14 residues. Written as DNA, the CDR3 is TGCGCCAGCAGCCCAGGAGGGCAGAAAGAGACCCAGTACTTC. Protein: CASSPGGQKETQYF.

V usage is TRBV2 and J usage is TRBJ1-2; no firm D call. This CDR3 comprises 13 residues. V was clipped by 3 bases and J by 4 bases, with 9 bases between them. CDR1 and CDR2 (germline): SNHLY, FYNNEI. DNA for the CDR3: TGTGCCAGCAGTGATCGCGGGCCCTATGGCTACACCTTC. Translation gives CASSDRGPYGYTF.

The chain carries TRBV29-1 and TRBJ2-1, with 9 bases aligning to TRBD2. J was trimmed by 7 bases and V by 7 bases; bases with no gene match: 11. Per germline, CDR1 SQVTM and CDR2 ANQGSEA. The CDR3 runs to 14 residues. The DNA of the CDR3 is TGCAGCGCCCGAGCGGGAGGTTTCGGGAATGAGCAGTTCTTC. This sequence encodes CSARAGGFGNEQFF.